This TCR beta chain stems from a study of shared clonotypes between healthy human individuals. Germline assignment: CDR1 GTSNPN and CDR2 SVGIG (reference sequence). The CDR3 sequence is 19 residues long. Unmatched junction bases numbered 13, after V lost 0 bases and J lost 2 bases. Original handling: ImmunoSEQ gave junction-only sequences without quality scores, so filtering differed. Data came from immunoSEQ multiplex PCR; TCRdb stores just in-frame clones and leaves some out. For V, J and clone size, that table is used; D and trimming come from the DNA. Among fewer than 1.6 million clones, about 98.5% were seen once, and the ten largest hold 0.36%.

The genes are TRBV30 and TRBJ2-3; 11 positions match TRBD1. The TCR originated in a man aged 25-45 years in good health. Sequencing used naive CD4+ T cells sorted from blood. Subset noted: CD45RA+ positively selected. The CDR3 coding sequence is TGTGCCTGGAGTGTCCTCTGGACAGGGGGCGTCCCACACACAGATACGCAGTATTTT. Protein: CAWSVLWTGGVPHTDTQYF.